The 2 T cell receptor beta chains in this list originate from one sample, sequenced in a study of blood T cell repertoires in COVID-19. Sequencing was performed with immunoSEQ multiplex PCR; in TCRdb, only in-frame clones are kept and a portion is missing. This sample yields roughly 66,000 clones, of which approximately 79% are seen a single time; roughly 6.7% belongs to the top ten. The sequencing input was peripheral blood. The receptor source for this set is a man in his 60s with acute or convalescent COVID-19.

CDR3 in amino acids: CASSSLPRLLNSPLHF. In DNA, the CDR3 is TGTGCCAGCAGTTCCCTCCCCAGACTACTTAATTCACCCCTCCACTTT. V usage is TRBV6-5 and J usage is TRBJ1-6; D unclear. Germline V gene sequence: CDR1 MNHEY, CDR2 SVGAGI. Trimming pared 4 bases from V and 6 bases from J, leaving 16 bases between. This CDR3 contains 16 residues.

This chain uses TRBV9 with TRBJ2-2; D unresolved. This CDR3 has 14 residues. V lost 1 base and J 6 bases, leaving 10 bases between the germline ends. From germline, CDR1 is SGDLS and CDR2 YYNGEE. DNA for the CDR3: TGTGCCAGCAGCGTAACCCTAGTGGCCGGGGAGCTGTTTTTT. This sequence encodes CASSVTLVAGELFF.